The rows below give T cell receptor beta chains drawn from one sample of a study of blood T cell repertoires in COVID-19. Clones were read by immunoSEQ multiplex PCR, and TCRdb kept only the in-frame ones, dropping some. This table has about 120,000 clones, 55% to 75% appearing once. The sample was peripheral blood. These receptors originate from a woman in her 70s with acute or convalescent COVID-19. Both conserved end residues are part of each CDR3. D genes are given only for firm matches. Not all rows give a size; the values are once, few, many and, for expanded clones, a class.

j_call: TRBJ1-6; clone_size: NA; d_call: NA; v_call: TRBV25-1; cdr3_aa: CASSDWADNSPLHF; cdr3_nt: TGTGCCAGCAGTGATTGGGCAGATAATTCACCCCTCCACTTT
j_call: TRBJ2-2; clone_size: NA; d_call: TRBD1; v_call: TRBV7-9; cdr3_aa: CASSLERTGGTGELFF; cdr3_nt: TGTGCCAGCAGCTTAGAACGGACAGGCGGCACCGGGGAGCTGTTTTTT
j_call: TRBJ2-7; clone_size: NA; d_call: TRBD1; v_call: TRBV5-1; cdr3_aa: CASSFYQGADEQYF; cdr3_nt: TGCGCCAGCAGCTTTTACCAGGGGGCGGACGAGCAGTACTTC
j_call: TRBJ2-7; clone_size: NA; d_call: TRBD1; v_call: TRBV2; cdr3_aa: CASSESGAGGVYEQYF; cdr3_nt: TGTGCCAGCAGTGAATCTGGGGCAGGGGGCGTGTACGAGCAGTACTTC
j_call: TRBJ2-5; clone_size: NA; d_call: NA; v_call: TRBV7-2; cdr3_aa: CASSPRSGETQYF; cdr3_nt: TGTGCCAGCAGCCCGCGGTCGGGAGAGACCCAGTACTTC
j_call: TRBJ2-7; clone_size: NA; d_call: TRBD1; v_call: TRBV4-1; cdr3_aa: CASSPGQTYEQYF; cdr3_nt: TGCGCCAGCAGCCCGGGACAGACCTACGAGCAGTACTTC
j_call: TRBJ2-2; clone_size: few; d_call: NA; v_call: TRBV10-2; cdr3_aa: CASSLATPGELFF; cdr3_nt: TGCGCCAGCAGTTTGGCAACCCCCGGGGAGCTGTTTTTT
j_call: TRBJ2-7; clone_size: NA; d_call: NA; v_call: TRBV5-5; cdr3_aa: CASSLRSTDSYEQYF; cdr3_nt: TGTGCCAGCAGCTTACGTTCGACAGACTCCTACGAGCAGTACTTC
j_call: TRBJ1-2; clone_size: NA; d_call: TRBD1; v_call: TRBV7-9; cdr3_aa: CASSLSGTGMGYTF; cdr3_nt: TGTGCCAGCAGCTTATCAGGGACAGGGATGGGCTACACCTTC
j_call: TRBJ1-6; clone_size: NA; d_call: NA; v_call: TRBV7-2; cdr3_aa: CASSLGDTYNSPLHF; cdr3_nt: TGTGCCAGCAGCTTAGGGGACACTTATAATTCACCCCTCCACTTT
j_call: TRBJ2-7; clone_size: NA; d_call: NA; v_call: TRBV19; cdr3_aa: CASGTPGKEQYF; cdr3_nt: TGTGCCAGCGGGACACCGGGAAAGGAGCAGTACTTC
j_call: TRBJ2-1; clone_size: few; d_call: NA; v_call: TRBV29-1; cdr3_aa: CSVVGGTARYNEQFF; cdr3_nt: TGCAGCGTTGTAGGCGGGACCGCCCGTTACAATGAGCAGTTCTTC
j_call: TRBJ2-3; clone_size: NA; d_call: NA; v_call: TRBV4-3; cdr3_aa: CPSSRLLTDTQYF; cdr3_nt: TGCCCCAGCAGCCGACTCCTCACAGATACGCAGTATTTT
j_call: TRBJ2-2; clone_size: NA; d_call: NA; v_call: TRBV5-4; cdr3_aa: CASSLGSVPGELFF; cdr3_nt: TGTGCCAGCAGCTTGGGGAGCGTTCCCGGGGAGCTGTTTTTT
j_call: TRBJ1-1; clone_size: NA; d_call: NA; v_call: TRBV28; cdr3_aa: CASSPNRELTEAFF; cdr3_nt: TGTGCCAGCAGTCCGAACAGGGAATTGACTGAAGCTTTCTTT
j_call: TRBJ2-3; clone_size: NA; d_call: TRBD1; v_call: TRBV19; cdr3_aa: CACGRTGGRDTQYF; cdr3_nt: TGTGCCTGTGGACGGACAGGGGGCCGGGATACGCAGTATTTT
j_call: TRBJ1-5; clone_size: NA; d_call: NA; v_call: TRBV28; cdr3_aa: CASSLNRQGNQPQHF; cdr3_nt: TGTGCCAGCAGCTTAAACCGACAGGGCAATCAGCCCCAGCATTTT
j_call: TRBJ2-2; clone_size: NA; d_call: NA; v_call: TRBV10-3; cdr3_aa: CAIGRQGGAGTGELFF; cdr3_nt: TGTGCCATCGGCAGACAAGGGGGCGCGGGGACCGGGGAGCTGTTTTTT
j_call: TRBJ2-1; clone_size: NA; d_call: NA; v_call: TRBV7-9; cdr3_aa: CASSFTGLRNNEQFF; cdr3_nt: TGTGCCAGCAGCTTCACGGGACTTCGTAACAATGAGCAGTTCTTC
j_call: TRBJ2-5; clone_size: once; d_call: NA; v_call: TRBV4-3; cdr3_aa: CASSQGLGAETQYF; cdr3_nt: TGCGCCAGCAGCCAAGGTTTGGGGGCAGAGACCCAGTACTTC
j_call: TRBJ1-5; clone_size: few; d_call: TRBD1; v_call: TRBV10-1; cdr3_aa: CASSVFRDRGPASNQPQHF; cdr3_nt: TGCGCCAGCAGTGTTTTCCGGGACAGGGGTCCCGCTAGCAATCAGCCCCAGCATTTT
j_call: TRBJ2-3; clone_size: NA; d_call: TRBD1; v_call: TRBV6-6; cdr3_aa: CASSLTGTLSTDTQYF; cdr3_nt: TGTGCCAGCAGTCTGACAGGGACCCTTAGCACAGATACGCAGTATTTT
j_call: TRBJ2-7; clone_size: few; d_call: TRBD1; v_call: TRBV10-3; cdr3_aa: CAISAGTGEYEQYF; cdr3_nt: TGTGCCATCAGTGCCGGGACAGGGGAATACGAGCAGTACTTC
j_call: TRBJ2-7; clone_size: once; d_call: TRBD1; v_call: TRBV7-8; cdr3_aa: CASSYGTGYEQYF; cdr3_nt: TGTGCCAGCAGCTACGGGACAGGCTACGAGCAGTACTTC
j_call: TRBJ1-4; clone_size: NA; d_call: NA; v_call: TRBV12-2; cdr3_aa: CASRLPGTVATNEKLFF; cdr3_nt: TGTGCAAGTCGCTTACCTGGGACAGTCGCAACTAATGAAAAACTGTTTTTT
j_call: TRBJ1-2; clone_size: NA; d_call: NA; v_call: TRBV5-8; cdr3_aa: CASSLTVRELLF; cdr3_nt: TGTGCCAGCAGCTTGACAGTGCGGGAGCTTCTCTTC